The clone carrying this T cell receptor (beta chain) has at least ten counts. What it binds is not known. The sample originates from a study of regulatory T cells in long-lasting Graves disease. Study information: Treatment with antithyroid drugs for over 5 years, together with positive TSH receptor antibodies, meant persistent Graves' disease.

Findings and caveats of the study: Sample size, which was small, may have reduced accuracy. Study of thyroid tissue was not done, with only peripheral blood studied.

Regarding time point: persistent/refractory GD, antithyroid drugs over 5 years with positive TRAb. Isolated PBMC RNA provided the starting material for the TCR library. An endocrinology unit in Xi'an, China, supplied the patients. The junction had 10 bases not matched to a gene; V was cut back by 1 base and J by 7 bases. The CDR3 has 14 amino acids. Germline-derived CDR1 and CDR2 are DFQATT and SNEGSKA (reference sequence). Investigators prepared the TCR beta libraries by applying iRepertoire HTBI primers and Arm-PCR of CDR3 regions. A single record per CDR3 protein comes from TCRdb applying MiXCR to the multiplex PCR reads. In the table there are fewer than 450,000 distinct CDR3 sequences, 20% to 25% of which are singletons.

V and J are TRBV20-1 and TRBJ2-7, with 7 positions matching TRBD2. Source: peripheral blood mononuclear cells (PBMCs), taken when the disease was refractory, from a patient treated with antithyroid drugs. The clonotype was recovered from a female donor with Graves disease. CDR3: CSARGGGIGGEQYF. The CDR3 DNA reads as TGCAGTGCTAGAGGGGGAGGCATCGGGGGGGAGCAGTACTTC.